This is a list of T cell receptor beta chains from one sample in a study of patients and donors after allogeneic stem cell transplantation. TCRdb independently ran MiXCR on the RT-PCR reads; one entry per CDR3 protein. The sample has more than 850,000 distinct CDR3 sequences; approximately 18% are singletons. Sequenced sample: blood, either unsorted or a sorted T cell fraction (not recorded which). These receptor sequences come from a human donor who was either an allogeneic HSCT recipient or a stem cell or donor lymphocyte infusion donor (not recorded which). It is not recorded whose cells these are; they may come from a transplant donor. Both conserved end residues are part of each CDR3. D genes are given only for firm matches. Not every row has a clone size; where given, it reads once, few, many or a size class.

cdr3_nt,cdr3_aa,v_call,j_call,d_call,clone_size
TGCAGTGCGAGGTCCGGGACGGCAATTACCGGGGAGCTGTTTTTT,CSARSGTAITGELFF,TRBV20-1,TRBJ2-2,NA,NA
TGTGCCAGCAGTTTAATGCGTGCCGGGACTTTTCTTGAACAGCCCCAGCATTTT,CASSLMRAGTFLEQPQHF,TRBV12-3/TRBV12-4,TRBJ1-5,NA,NA
TGTGCCAGCAGTGAAGCCCGGACCGCTACCTACGAGCAGTACTTC,CASSEARTATYEQYF,TRBV2,TRBJ2-7,NA,NA
TGCAGTGCTAGGCCCCTAGCGGGGGGTCCTTCCTACGAGCAGTACTTC,CSARPLAGGPSYEQYF,TRBV20-1,TRBJ2-7,TRBD2,NA
TGCAGTGCTAGAGATGACCGGGGGCGAGATCAGCCCCAGCATTTT,CSARDDRGRDQPQHF,TRBV20-1,TRBJ1-5,NA,NA
TGTGCCATCAGTGAGGAAGGACAGGGGTACGGCTACACCTTC,CAISEEGQGYGYTF,TRBV10-3,TRBJ1-2,TRBD1,NA
TGTGCCAGCACCCTCACAGGGCGCTATGGCTACACCTTC,CASTLTGRYGYTF,TRBV12-3/TRBV12-4,TRBJ1-2,NA,few
TGTGCCAGCAGTAATGTAGCGGGAGTTGGCAATGAGCAGTTCTTC,CASSNVAGVGNEQFF,TRBV25-1,TRBJ2-1,TRBD2,NA
TGTGCCAGCAGTTATATGACTAGCGGGAGGGCCGGAGATACGCAGTATTTT,CASSYMTSGRAGDTQYF,TRBV6-5,TRBJ2-3,TRBD2,NA
TGCGCCAGCAGCCAACGGAGCACCATGAACACTGAAGCTTTCTTT,CASSQRSTMNTEAFF,TRBV4-3,TRBJ1-1,NA,NA
TGTGCCAGCAGCCAGGACAGGGCCATCTATGGCTACACCTTC,CASSQDRAIYGYTF,TRBV7-9,TRBJ1-2,TRBD1,NA
TGTGCCAGCAGTTACTCGACCTCCCCTTGGTATGGCTACACCTTC,CASSYSTSPWYGYTF,TRBV6-7,TRBJ1-2,NA,few
TGTGCCAGCAGTCCGAGCGGGGGGGACGATACGCAGTATTTT,CASSPSGGDDTQYF,TRBV12-3/TRBV12-4,TRBJ2-3,TRBD2,NA